This TCR beta chain is from a study of graft-versus-host responses after intestinal transplantation. Study at large: Each patient got anti-thymocyte globulin induction, then tacrolimus and steroids for roughly 3 years. Study-level points and caveats: Marrow from the recipient contained GvH clones, some of which had appeared first in ileum or blood. An association linked early post-transplant HvG declines with peak circulating GvH clone levels.

This table comes from immunoSEQ multiplex PCR, and its TCRdb copy is limited to in-frame clones, with some not included. Of more than 50,000 clones in the sample, about 89% were seen once. Comment on this clone: Its antigen is not known.

Germline V CDR1 and CDR2: SGHRS, YFSETQ. J lost 0 bases, V lost 4 bases, and 5 bases had no gene match. This CDR3 has 17 amino acids. The rearrangement links TRBV5-1 to TRBJ2-3, with TRBD2 identical over 13 bases. The sequence derives from a human patient who received an intestinal transplant, so some T cells may come from the graft donor. This specimen consisted of PBMCs, obtained 650 to 680 days after intestinal transplant. CDR3 amino acids: CASSPGLAGASTDTQYF. Here the CDR3 DNA reads TGCGCCAGCAGCCCTGGACTAGCGGGGGCTAGCACAGATACGCAGTATTTT.